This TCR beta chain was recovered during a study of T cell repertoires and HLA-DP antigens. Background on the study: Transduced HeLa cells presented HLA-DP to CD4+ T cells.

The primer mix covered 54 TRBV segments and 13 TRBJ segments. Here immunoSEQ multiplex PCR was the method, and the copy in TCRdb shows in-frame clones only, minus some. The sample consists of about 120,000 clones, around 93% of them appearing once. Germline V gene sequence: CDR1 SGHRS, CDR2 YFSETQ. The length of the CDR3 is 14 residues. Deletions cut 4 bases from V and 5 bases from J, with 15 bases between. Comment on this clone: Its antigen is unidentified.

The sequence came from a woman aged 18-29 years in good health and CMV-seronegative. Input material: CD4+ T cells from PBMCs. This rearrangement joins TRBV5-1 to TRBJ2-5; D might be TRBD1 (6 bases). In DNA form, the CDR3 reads TGCGCCAGCAGCCCCAGGGACACGGGCGAGACCCAGTACTTC. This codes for CASSPRDTGETQYF.